This TCR beta chain was found in a study of T cells in Graves' hyperthyroidism and ophthalmopathy. The CDR3 regions of TCR beta were amplified from RNA transcripts. The primer set for the first-round RT-PCR of the TCR CDR3 was HTBI. TCRdb re-derived calls from the multiplex PCR reads in MiXCR, one entry per CDR3 protein. The profile shows approximately 320,000 distinct CDR3 sequences, approximately 16% of them singletons. Sequenced sample: blood. The TCR was taken from a man aged 25 to 45 with Graves' hyperthyroidism.

The CDR3: CASSPGDIYEQYF. The CDR3 nucleotides read TGTGCCAGCAGCCCAGGGGACATCTACGAGCAGTACTTC. The chain joins TRBV14 to TRBJ2-7; a weak D match, TRBD1 (6 bases). Germline V gene data show CDR1 as SGHDN and CDR2 as FVKESK. Trimming left V 4 bases short and J 3 bases short, with 10 bases between. The CDR3 is 13 amino acids.